The next 19 T cell receptor beta chains were all read from a single sample in a study of blood T cell repertoires in COVID-19. Measured with immunoSEQ multiplex PCR; TCRdb has only the in-frame clones, and not every one. The top ten hold about 11% of the sample, which has 250,000 to 300,000 clones, roughly 85% seen once. The sequenced sample consisted of peripheral blood. The receptors here all came from a woman between 65 and 79 years old with acute or convalescent COVID-19.

J is TRBJ2-3 and V is TRBV27; the match to TRBD2 covers 8 bases. The CDR3 is made up of 15 amino acids. The J segment lost 3 bases and the V segment lost 0 bases, leaving 2 bases of the junction unmatched. Germline assignment: CDR1 MNHEY and CDR2 SMNVEV (reference sequence). The CDR3 region is CASSLSGTRTDTQYF. DNA for the CDR3: TGTGCCAGCAGTTTATCCGGGACTAGGACAGATACGCAGTATTTT.

J is TRBJ1-2 and V is TRBV4-2; 8 nucleotides align to TRBD1. The germline gives CDR1 LGHNA, CDR2 YNFKEQ. Losses at the gene ends were 4 bases for V and 2 bases for J; bases not matched to a gene: 3. The CDR3 loop spans 14 amino acids. Here the CDR3 DNA reads TGTGCCAGCAGCCGGACAGGGACGAACTATGGCTACACCTTC. Its protein is CASSRTGTNYGYTF.

This clone was seen a handful of times. This rearrangement joins TRBV7-3 to TRBJ1-6; D remains unclear. Trimming pared 4 bases from V and 7 bases from J, leaving 8 bases between. CDR1 is SGHTA, CDR2 FQGTGA, per germline. CDR3 length: 13 residues. The CDR3 DNA reads TGTGCCAGCAGCTCCCAACAGAATTCACCCCTCCACTTT. It specifies CASSSQQNSPLHF.

The chain has TRBV25-1 and TRBJ2-7, with TRBD2 matching over 11 bases. The CDR3 runs to 14 residues. The germline CDR1 and CDR2 sequences are MGHDK and SYGVNS. With 6 bases clipped from V and 1 base from J, the junction kept 2 bases outside the gene matches. The CDR3 nucleotides read TGTGCCAGCAGCCTAGCGGGGGGTTCCTACGAGCAGTACTTC. Translated, it gives CASSLAGGSYEQYF.

The chain links TRBV11-2 to TRBJ1-5; no clear D. Germline-derived CDR1 and CDR2 are SGHAT and FQNNGV. The germline V and J ends were trimmed by 3 bases and 5 bases, with 8 bases remaining between them. CDR3 length: 13 amino acids. The CDR3 protein is CASSFKRDQPQHF. In DNA, the CDR3 is TGTGCCAGCAGCTTTAAGAGGGATCAGCCCCAGCATTTT.

The chain uses TRBV3-1 (or the pseudogene TRBV3-2) and TRBJ2-2, with D possibly TRBD2 on 5 matching bases. Trimming cost V 4 bases and J 0 bases, with 9 bases left between them. The CDR3 runs 15 residues. Germline V gene lookup returns CDR1 LGHDT and CDR2 YNNKEL (reference sequence). DNA for the CDR3: TGTGCCAGCAGCCCGGGCGGGCCGAACACCGGGGAGCTGTTTTTT. The encoded protein is CASSPGGPNTGELFF.

CDR3 sequence: CASSGRTYEQYF. CDR3 in DNA: TGTGCCAGCAGCGGGAGGACCTACGAGCAGTACTTC. The rearrangement joins TRBV9 to TRBJ2-7, with TRBD2 as a possible D gene (5 bases). Germline assignment: CDR1 SGDLS and CDR2 YYNGEE. Trimming cost V 3 bases and J 2 bases, with 6 bases left between them. The CDR3 totals 12 residues.

This clone occurred once. This chain links TRBV19 with TRBJ1-2, with a possible D match to TRBD1 (6 bases). V was clipped by 7 bases and J by 3 bases, with 15 bases between them. The CDR3 loop spans 14 amino acids. CDR1 and CDR2 from the germline V gene are LNHDA and SQIVND (reference sequence). The CDR3: CASTPTGVDYGYTF. CDR3 nucleotides: TGTGCCAGTACCCCGACAGGTGTCGACTATGGCTACACCTTC.

This chain uses TRBV4-1 with TRBJ1-5, with D uncertain. Trimming took 0 bases from V and 6 from J, leaving 6 bases between them. The CDR3 consists of 13 residues. The germline gives CDR1 MGHRA, CDR2 YSYEKL. The CDR3 region has the DNA TGCGCCAGCAGCCAAGAAGGAGTTCAGCCCCAGCATTTT. This codes for CASSQEGVQPQHF.

The chain couples TRBV6-4 to TRBJ2-1; 8 bases are a match to TRBD2. Germline CDR1 is MRHNA and CDR2 is SNTAGT. J gave up 4 bases and V 0 bases, and 2 bases lay outside the gene matches. The CDR3 sequence is 15 residues long. CDR3 protein: CASSDSTSGYNEQFF. The CDR3 nucleotides read TGTGCCAGCAGTGACTCTACTAGCGGATACAATGAGCAGTTCTTC.

V usage is TRBV5-1 and J usage is TRBJ2-2; 9 nucleotides agree with TRBD2. This CDR3 contains 15 residues. Germline trimming cut 7 bases from V and 4 bases from J; bases unmatched to any gene: 8. Germline V gene lookup returns CDR1 SGHRS and CDR2 YFSETQ. CDR3 amino acids: CASSGDSGGTGELFF. CDR3 nucleotides: TGCGCCAGCTCCGGTGATAGCGGGGGCACCGGGGAGCTGTTTTTT. The whole variable domain, filled in from reference TRBV5-1 and TRBJ2-2, reads KAGVTQTPRYLIKTRGQQVTLSCSPISGHRSVSWYQQTPGQGLQFLFEYFSETQRNKGNFPGRFSGRQFSNSRSEMNVSTLELGDSALYLCASSGDSGGTGELFFGEGSRLTVL.

The V and J genes are TRBV28 and TRBJ2-1; 9 nucleotides match TRBD2. With 7 bases clipped from V and 4 bases from J, the junction kept 5 bases outside the gene matches. The CDR3 runs 14 residues. CDR1 and CDR2 from the germline V gene are MDHEN and SYDVKM. The CDR3 is CASMSLAGYNEQFF. In DNA form, the CDR3 reads TGTGCCAGCATGTCGCTAGCGGGGTACAATGAGCAGTTCTTC.

This chain uses TRBV28 with TRBJ1-2; possible D gene TRBD1, 6 bases. The V gene's germline CDR1 is MDHEN and CDR2 SYDVKM. This CDR3 has 12 residues. The germline V and J ends were trimmed by 3 bases and 5 bases, with 7 bases remaining between them. The CDR3 loop is CASSFQGYGYTF. The CDR3 DNA reads as TGTGCCAGCAGTTTCCAGGGGTATGGCTACACCTTC.

The rearrangement links TRBV5-6 to TRBJ1-2; no definite D call. Germline V gives CDR1 SGHDT, CDR2 YYEEEE. With 8 bases removed from V and 7 bases from J, the gap between germline ends came to 18 bases. The CDR3 runs to 13 residues. CDR3 in DNA: TGTGCCAGTACCCTGACGACAATGGGTGGCTACACCTTC. Translated: CASTLTTMGGYTF.

The chain is built from TRBV5-6 and TRBJ1-4, with unresolved D. The ends were cut back, 4 bases at V and 8 bases at J, with 21 bases in the middle. The germline V gene has CDR1 SGHDT and CDR2 YYEEEE. The CDR3 runs 16 residues. The CDR3 here is CASSVNAQFRREKLFF. The CDR3 region has the DNA TGTGCCAGCAGCGTAAACGCACAGTTTCGAAGGGAAAAACTGTTTTTT. The full variable domain, its missing parts supplied by reference TRBV5-6 and TRBJ1-4, is DAGVTQSPTHLIKTRGQQVTLRCSPKSGHDTVSWYQQALGQGPQFIFQYYEEEERQRGNFPDRFSGHQFPNYSSELNVNALLLGDSALYLCASSVNAQFRREKLFFGSGTQLSVL.

The J gene is TRBJ1-1, the V gene TRBV10-2; TRBD1 is a possible D gene (5 bases). CDR1 and CDR2 (germline): WSHSY, SAAADI. The V end lost 4 bases, the J end lost 3 bases, and 9 bases lay between the germline ends. The CDR3 length is 13 residues. The CDR3 is CASSVTGYTEAFF. The CDR3 region has the DNA TGCGCCAGCAGTGTTACAGGCTACACTGAAGCTTTCTTT.

The chain combines TRBV5-1 with TRBJ2-5; maybe TRBD2 (5 bases). Trimming removed 4 bases from V and 3 bases from J, with 19 bases in between. The CDR3 covers 16 residues. The germline V gene has CDR1 SGHRS and CDR2 YFSETQ. CDR3 residues: CASSVGPSTREETQYF. The CDR3 DNA sequence: TGCGCCAGCAGCGTAGGACCTTCGACGAGGGAAGAGACCCAGTACTTC.

The V and J genes are TRBV30 and TRBJ2-7, with 13 bases that match TRBD2. After removal of 5 bases from V and 6 bases from J, the junction contained 4 bases not matched to a gene. Per germline, CDR1 GTSNPN and CDR2 SVGIG (reference sequence). The CDR3 has 13 residues. CDR3 in amino acids: CAWGGTSGVEQYF. The CDR3 nucleotides read TGTGCCTGGGGCGGGACTAGCGGGGTCGAGCAGTACTTC.

The rearrangement links TRBV5-1 to TRBJ1-2; TRBD1 matches 9 bases. Germline trimming cut 4 bases from V and 8 bases from J; bases unmatched to any gene: 6. CDR1 is SGHRS, CDR2 YFSETQ, per germline. The CDR3 runs to 13 residues. CDR3 in amino acids: CASSPGQGIGYTF. The CDR3 DNA follows: TGCGCCAGCAGCCCCGGACAGGGGATCGGCTACACCTTC.